What follows describes a single TCR beta chain. The data were taken from a study of shared T cell receptors in the human thymus. Generated by immunoSEQ multiplex PCR, the TCRdb table keeps only in-frame clones and is missing some. The table shows over 60,000 clones, with more than 90% occurring only once. This CDR3 has 15 amino acids. Germline CDR1 is SGHKS and CDR2 is YYEKEE (reference sequence). Trimming took 3 bases from V and 5 from J; bases not matched to a gene: 8. Sequenced sample: thymocytes. The gene calls are TRBV5-5 and TRBJ2-3, with TRBD1 matching 8 bases. The receptor was derived from a human donor. The CDR3 region has the DNA TGTGCCAGCAGCTCCCGGACAGGGATGATAGATACGCAGTATTTT. Translation gives CASSSRTGMIDTQYF.